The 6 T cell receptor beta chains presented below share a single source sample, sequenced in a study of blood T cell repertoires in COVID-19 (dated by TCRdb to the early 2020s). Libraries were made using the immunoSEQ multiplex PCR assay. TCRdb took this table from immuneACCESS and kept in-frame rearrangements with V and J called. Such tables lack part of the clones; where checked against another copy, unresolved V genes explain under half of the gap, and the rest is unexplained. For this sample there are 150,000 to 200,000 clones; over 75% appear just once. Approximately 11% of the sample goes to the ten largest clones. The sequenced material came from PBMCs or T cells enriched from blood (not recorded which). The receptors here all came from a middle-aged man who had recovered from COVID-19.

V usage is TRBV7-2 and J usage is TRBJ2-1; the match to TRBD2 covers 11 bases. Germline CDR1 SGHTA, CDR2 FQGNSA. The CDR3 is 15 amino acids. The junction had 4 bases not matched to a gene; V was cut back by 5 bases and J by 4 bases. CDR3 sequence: CASSASSGGYNEQFF. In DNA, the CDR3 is TGTGCCAGCAGCGCGTCTAGCGGGGGGTACAATGAGCAGTTCTTC.

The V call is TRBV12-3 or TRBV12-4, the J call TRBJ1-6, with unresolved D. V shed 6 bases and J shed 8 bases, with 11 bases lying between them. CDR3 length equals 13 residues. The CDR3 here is CASSPTEYSPLHF. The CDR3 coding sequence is TGTGCCAGCAGCCCCACGGAGTATTCACCCCTCCACTTT.

DNA of the CDR3: TGTGCCAGTAGGATCCGCGGGGGTGCTGGAAACACCATATATTTT. It codes for CASRIRGGAGNTIYF. This chain uses TRBV19 with TRBJ1-3; perhaps TRBD1 as D (5 bases). Trimming left V 6 bases short and J 2 bases short, with 14 bases between. Germline lookup yields CDR1 LNHDA and CDR2 SQIVND (reference sequence). The CDR3 runs to 15 residues.

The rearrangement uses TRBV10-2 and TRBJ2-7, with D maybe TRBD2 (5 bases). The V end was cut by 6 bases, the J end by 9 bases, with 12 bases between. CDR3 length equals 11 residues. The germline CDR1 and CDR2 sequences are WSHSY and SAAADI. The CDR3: CASREDSRQYF. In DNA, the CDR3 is TGCGCCAGCAGGGAGGACTCACGGCAGTACTTC.

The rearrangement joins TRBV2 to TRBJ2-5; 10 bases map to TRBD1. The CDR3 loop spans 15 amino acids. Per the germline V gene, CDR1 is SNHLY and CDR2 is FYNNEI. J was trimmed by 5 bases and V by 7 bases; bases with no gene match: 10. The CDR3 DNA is TGTGCCAGCATCCGCGACAGGGGGCTAGGGGAGACCCAGTACTTC. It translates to CASIRDRGLGETQYF.

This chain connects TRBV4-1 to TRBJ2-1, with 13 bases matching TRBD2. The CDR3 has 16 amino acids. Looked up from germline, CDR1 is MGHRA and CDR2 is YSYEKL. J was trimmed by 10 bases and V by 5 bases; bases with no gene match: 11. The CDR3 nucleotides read TGCGCCAGCAGCTCACTACTAGCGGGGGGGCCAGAGGAGCAGTTCTTC. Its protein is CASSSLLAGGPEEQFF.